What follows are 4 T cell receptor beta chains derived from one specimen sequenced in a study of T cells in Graves' hyperthyroidism and ophthalmopathy. RNA transcripts provided the source from which TCR beta CDR3 regions were amplified. In the first-round RT-PCR of the TCR CDR3, the HTBI primer set was used. Each CDR3 protein is one row after TCRdb ran MiXCR on the multiplex PCR reads. The sample shows 500,000 to 750,000 distinct CDR3 sequences, 46% of them seen only once. The sequenced sample consisted of peripheral blood or thyroid tissue (not recorded which). The origin of the receptors is a woman aged 18-29 years with Graves' hyperthyroidism.

This clonotype was detected ten times or more. The chain joins TRBV4-2 to TRBJ1-1; D is unresolved. V shed 4 bases and J shed 3 bases, with 15 bases lying between them. The CDR3 covers 15 residues. The germline gives CDR1 LGHNA, CDR2 YNFKEQ. CDR3 bases: TGTGCCAGCAGCCTAACGGGCTTCTGGGACACTGAAGCTTTCTTT. Its protein is CASSLTGFWDTEAFF.

V usage is TRBV7-2 and J usage is TRBJ2-7; D is perhaps TRBD1 (6 bases). Trimming stripped 3 bases from V and 2 bases from J, with 14 bases between. Germline-derived CDR1 and CDR2 are SGHTA and FQGNSA. The CDR3 totals 15 residues. The CDR3 bases are TGTGCCAGCAGCTTGGGGGCCAGCCAGCCCTACGAGCAGTACTTC. The encoded protein is CASSLGASQPYEQYF.

This clonotype was observed at least ten times. The rearrangement uses TRBV10-3 and TRBJ1-2; 8 bases line up with TRBD1. Unmatched junction bases numbered 9, after V lost 4 bases and J lost 2 bases. CDR1 is ENHRY, CDR2 SYGVKD, per germline. This CDR3 has 16 residues. The CDR3 DNA is TGTGCCATCAGTGGACCGACAGGGGCAAAAAACTATGGCTACACCTTC. It is translated as CAISGPTGAKNYGYTF.

The rearrangement uses TRBV25-1 and TRBJ2-7, with 8 bases fitting TRBD1. Germline values: CDR1 MGHDK, CDR2 SYGVNS. Losses at the gene ends were 5 bases for V and 5 bases for J; bases not matched to a gene: 11. This CDR3 contains 15 residues. The CDR3 coding sequence is TGTGCCAGCAGTCCTCGCCGTGCAGGGGGCAACGAGCAGTACTTC. This codes for CASSPRRAGGNEQYF.